Following are 2 T cell receptor beta chains from one sample sequenced in a study of beta chain features in type 1 diabetes. Expressed TCRB transcripts were sequenced, since all the RNA that had been isolated was reverse transcribed. TCRdb's copy holds only in-frame clones and misses some; the assay was immunoSEQ multiplex PCR. Found here are roughly 240,000 clones, roughly 14% of them singletons; the top ten hold approximately 0.024%. The sample consisted of naive CD4+ T cells from blood. The source is a woman aged 35 to 49 in good health.

The chain links TRBV15 to TRBJ2-7, with D maybe TRBD2 (6 bases). CDR1 and CDR2 (germline): LNHNV, YYDKDF (reference sequence). The CDR3 is 15 residues long. Trimming stripped 0 bases from V and 1 base from J, with 10 bases between. The DNA of the CDR3 is TGTGCCACCAGCAGAGAAAAGGGAGGATCCTACGAGCAGTACTTC. Protein: CATSREKGGSYEQYF.

In its sample, this clone was seen many times. The chain joins TRBV27 to TRBJ2-3; perhaps TRBD2 as D (5 bases). Germline V lookup: CDR1 MNHEY, CDR2 SMNVEV (reference sequence). CDR3 length equals 13 residues. The V end was cut by 7 bases, the J end by 2 bases, with 10 bases between. The CDR3 loop reads CASTPGTTDTQYF. The CDR3 DNA reads as TGTGCCAGCACCCCGGGAACCACAGATACGCAGTATTTT.